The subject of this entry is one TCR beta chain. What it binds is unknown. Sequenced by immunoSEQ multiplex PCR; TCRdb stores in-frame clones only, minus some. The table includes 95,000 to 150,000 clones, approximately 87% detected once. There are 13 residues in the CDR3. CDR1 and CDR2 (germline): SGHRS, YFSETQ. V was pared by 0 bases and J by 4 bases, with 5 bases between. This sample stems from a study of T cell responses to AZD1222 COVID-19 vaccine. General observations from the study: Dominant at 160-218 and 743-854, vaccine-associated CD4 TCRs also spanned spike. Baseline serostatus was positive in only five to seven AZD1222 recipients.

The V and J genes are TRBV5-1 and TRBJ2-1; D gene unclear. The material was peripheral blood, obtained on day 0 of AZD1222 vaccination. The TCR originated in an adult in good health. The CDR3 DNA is TGCGCCAGCAGCTTGGCTCAGTACAATGAGCAGTTCTTC. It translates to CASSLAQYNEQFF.